This T cell receptor beta chain derives from a study of cytomegalovirus exposure and HLA in healthy donors. Primers included in the PCR were 60 Vbeta and 13 Jbeta primers. Using immunoSEQ multiplex PCR, the repertoire was profiled, and TCRdb retains in-frame clones only, with some absent. The sample holds some 120,000 clones, roughly three quarters seen once. The clonotype comes from a woman between 18 and 29 years old in good health and CMV-seropositive. The material sequenced was PBMCs.

The chain's CDR3 is CASSGQGHLDYGYTF. The CDR3 coding sequence is TGTGCCAGCAGTGGACAGGGGCATCTGGACTATGGCTACACCTTC. The chain couples TRBV25-1 to TRBJ1-2, with 8 bases fitting TRBD1. Trimming at V came to 4 bases and at J to 3 bases, leaving 7 bases not matched to a gene. In germline, CDR1 is MGHDK, CDR2 SYGVNS. This CDR3 has 15 residues.